The source of this TCR beta chain is a study of shared clonotypes between healthy human individuals. Whole-study context: A couple of women and a few men aged 18 to 49 made up the donors. Overall study findings and caveats: Donor scarcity curtailed the genetic and exposure-history diversity represented herein. Clonotypes which were not shared had lower generation probabilities than clonotypes that all four donors shared. Larger richness was generally estimated for naive than memory subsets.

The protocol was immunoSEQ multiplex PCR, while the TCRdb copy is restricted to in-frame clones and leaves out a portion. This table has approximately 2,200,000 clones, under 95% appearing once. As regards this clone: Its antigen is unidentified.

The germline CDR1 and CDR2 sequences are PRHDT and FYEKMQ (reference sequence). The CDR3 spans 13 residues. Deletions cut 1 base from V and 7 bases from J, with 10 bases between. Terminally differentiated effector memory CD45RA+ cells were excluded from the naive CD8 cells, which were CD45RO-negative and positively selected for CCR7. This TCR came from a young man in good health. Some clones in this sample may be carry-over from other donors' samples. Sequencing was performed on naive CD8+ T cells from PBMCs. This chain uses TRBV13 with TRBJ1-2; D may be TRBD1 (5 bases). The CDR3 nucleotides read TGTGCCAGCAGCTTAGCTGGGACGGGTGGCTACACCTTC. Translating it yields CASSLAGTGGYTF.